These 9 T cell receptor beta chains were sequenced from one sample in a study of post-analysis software for immune sequencing data. Study-wide results and limits: Comparison of patients with controls showed roughly five TRBV segments more frequent in patients, TRBV5-6, TRBV5-1 and TRBV20-1 among them.

These TCRs are of unknown antigen specificity. The TCR beta cDNA libraries contained unique molecular identifiers. TCRdb analysed the PCR reads with MiXCR anew, one entry per CDR3 protein. The sample has hundreds of thousands of distinct CDR3 sequences, 30% seen once. Sequences were obtained from blood. The receptors shown here come from a girl aged 10 to 17 with multiple sclerosis.

This chain links TRBV7-9 with TRBJ2-5; maybe TRBD1 (6 bases). V was clipped by 2 bases and J by 11 bases, with 15 bases between them. The CDR3 consists of 13 residues. The V gene's germline CDR1 is SEHNR and CDR2 FQNEAQ (reference sequence). The CDR3 bases are TGTGCCAGCAGCTTAAACGCAGGGGATGAGCAGTACTTC. It specifies CASSLNAGDEQYF.

V and J are TRBV3-1 and TRBJ1-1; D call uncertain. The CDR3 totals 12 residues. V was trimmed by 5 bases and J by 2 bases, leaving 6 bases between them. Germline loops: CDR1 LGHDT, CDR2 YNNKEL (reference sequence). This CDR3 is CASSKSNTEAFF. In DNA form, the CDR3 reads TGTGCCAGCAGCAAGTCCAACACTGAAGCTTTCTTT.

As for this clonotype: A junction boundary mismatches the germline segment, possibly from a read error. CDR3 DNA: TGTGCCGGCAGTGCAATCCGACTAGCGGGAGAAGGGGAGACCCAGTACTTC. It yields the protein CAGSAIRLAGEGETQYF. The chain recombines TRBV27 with TRBJ2-5; 12 bases match TRBD2. From germline, CDR1 is MNHEY and CDR2 SMNVEV (reference sequence). The CDR3 length is 17 residues.

The chain carries TRBV5-1 and TRBJ2-1; D call uncertain. Germline CDR1 SGHRS, CDR2 YFSETQ. Trimming cost V 0 bases and J 12 bases, with 16 bases left between them. There are 14 residues in the CDR3. DNA of the CDR3: TGCGCCAGCAGCTTGGCCGGATACGGCTCTGGGCAGTTCTTC. It specifies CASSLAGYGSGQFF.

The table lists this clonotype with a count of one. The chain employs TRBV5-1 and TRBJ1-1; D may be TRBD1 (5 bases). Trimming removed 4 bases from V and 1 base from J, with 14 bases in between. The germline V gene encodes CDR1 SGHRS and CDR2 YFSETQ. There are 15 residues in the CDR3. DNA of the CDR3: TGCGCCAGCAGCCGCGTGGGACGGGAGAACACTGAAGCTTTCTTT. It codes for CASSRVGRENTEAFF.

A few counts support this clonotype. This chain links TRBV5-1 with TRBJ2-1; 7 nucleotides match TRBD2. The germline CDR1 and CDR2 sequences are SGHRS and YFSETQ. The CDR3 consists of 15 residues. Trimming at V came to 4 bases and at J to 4 bases, leaving 8 bases not matched to a gene. CDR3 protein: CASSLTLGGYNEQFF. CDR3 bases: TGCGCCAGCAGCCTGACGTTGGGGGGGTACAATGAGCAGTTCTTC.

This chain joins TRBV6-2 or TRBV6-3 and TRBJ2-5, with TRBD2 matching over 8 bases. The CDR3 runs 16 residues. J lost 11 bases, V lost 5 bases, and 19 bases had no gene match. The V gene's germline CDR1 is MNHEY and CDR2 SVGEGT. The CDR3 nucleotides are TGTGCCAGCAGTACCCCGATTAGCGGGATGGGGGATGAGCAGTACTTC. It codes for CASSTPISGMGDEQYF.

This clonotype was seen only a few times. This chain joins TRBV7-2 and TRBJ1-5; D is perhaps TRBD1 (5 bases). Germline-derived CDR1 and CDR2 are SGHTA and FQGNSA. The CDR3 runs to 12 residues. The V gene lost 5 bases and the J gene lost 9 bases, with 11 bases spanning the gap. CDR3 sequence: CASSPAGRPQHF. CDR3 coding DNA: TGTGCCAGCAGCCCCGCGGGGCGGCCCCAGCATTTT. The variable domain in full, with the rest retrieved from reference TRBV7-2 and TRBJ1-5, is GAGVSQSPSNKVTEKGKDVELRCDPISGHTALYWYRQSLGQGLEFLIYFQGNSAPDKSGLPSDRFSAERTGGSVSTLTIQRTQQEDSAVYLCASSPAGRPQHFGDGTRLSIL.

The CDR3 here is CASSLVGTGHNEQFF. CDR3 coding DNA: TGTGCCAGCAGCTTAGTAGGGACAGGGCACAATGAGCAGTTCTTC. The V gene is TRBV7-2, the J gene TRBJ2-1; 9 bases align to TRBD1. The CDR3 has 15 residues. The V segment lost 1 base and the J segment 5 bases; nucleotides outside the gene matches: 3. From germline, CDR1 is SGHTA and CDR2 FQGNSA.